The rows below give T cell receptor beta chains drawn from one sample of a study of HIV-infected patients and healthy controls. MiXCR, run by TCRdb on the 5' RACE reads, gives a single entry per CDR3 protein. The profile shows more than 8,500 distinct CDR3 sequences, approximately 5% of them singletons. The sample consisted of blood. These TCRs come from an adult in good health. Each CDR3 is given with its conserved first and last residue. The D gene is left open where the match is weak. Part of the rows lack a size; the others show once, few, many or a class for expanded clones.

d_gene	v_gene	j_gene	abundance	CDR3aa	CDR3nt
-	TRBV29-1	TRBJ2-2	medium-sized	CSAEYLQGELFF	TGCAGCGCGGAATACCTACAGGGGGAGCTGTTTTTT
TRBD2	TRBV12-3/TRBV12-4	TRBJ2-1	medium-sized	CASSLSGGYNEQFF	TGTGCCAGCAGTCTGAGCGGGGGTTACAATGAGCAGTTCTTC
-	TRBV4-1	TRBJ1-3	medium-sized	CASSPGAPTGSGNTIYF	TGCGCCAGCAGCCCCGGTGCCCCGACAGGCTCTGGAAACACCATATATTTT
TRBD1	TRBV18	TRBJ2-1	many	CASSPGTGSNEQFF	TGTGCCAGCTCACCAGGGACAGGGAGCAATGAGCAGTTCTTC
-	TRBV7-2	TRBJ2-3	-	CASSQGLSTDTQYF	TGTGCCAGCAGCCAGGGACTTTCCACAGATACGCAGTATTTT
-	TRBV12-3/TRBV12-4	TRBJ2-1	medium-sized	CASSPTGNEQFF	TGTGCCAGCAGTCCCACGGGCAATGAGCAGTTCTTC
TRBD1	TRBV28	TRBJ2-1	many	CASSFRGRGLMNEQFF	TGTGCCAGCAGTTTTCGTGGCAGGGGGCTAATGAATGAGCAGTTCTTC
-	TRBV7-9	TRBJ2-3	medium-sized	CASSSYVGGATDTQYF	TGTGCCAGCAGCTCCTACGTTGGTGGCGCGACAGATACGCAGTATTTT
TRBD1	TRBV7-2	TRBJ2-7	medium-sized	CASSPAGTGIYEQYF	TGTGCCAGCAGCCCGGCCGGGACAGGGATTTACGAGCAGTACTTC
-	TRBV5-1	TRBJ1-1	medium-sized	CASSPDTLNTEAFF	TGCGCCAGCAGCCCGGACACCCTGAACACTGAAGCTTTCTTT
TRBD1	TRBV7-2	TRBJ1-6	medium-sized	CASSSSYGTGSNSPLHF	TGTGCCAGCAGCTCCTCCTACGGGACAGGGTCTAATTCACCCCTCCACTTT
-	TRBV13	TRBJ1-5	medium-sized	CASSPGTTDYSNQPQHF	TGTGCCAGCAGCCCAGGAACGACGGATTATAGCAATCAGCCCCAGCATTTT
-	TRBV6-2/TRBV6-3	TRBJ2-2	many	CASGVTGELFF	TGTGCCAGCGGGGTGACCGGGGAGCTGTTTTTT
-	TRBV18	TRBJ2-5	medium-sized	CASSPYRGRKETQYF	TGTGCCAGCTCACCATATAGGGGCCGAAAAGAGACCCAGTACTTC
-	TRBV7-2	TRBJ2-7	many	CASSPQRGFYEQYF	TGTGCCAGCAGCCCACAGCGAGGGTTTTATGAGCAGTACTTC
-	TRBV6-2/TRBV6-3	TRBJ2-7	medium-sized	CATTGWRRLEQYF	TGTGCCACTACGGGCTGGCGGCGTCTCGAGCAGTACTTC
TRBD1	TRBV24-1	TRBJ1-1	many	CATSGQGGTEAFF	TGTGCCACCAGCGGACAGGGGGGAACTGAAGCTTTCTTT
TRBD1	TRBV5-1	TRBJ2-3	many	CASRQPTGGPDTQYF	TGCGCCAGCAGACAGCCGACAGGGGGTCCAGATACGCAGTATTTT
TRBD2	TRBV6-1	TRBJ2-7	-	CASSEALAGGEQYF	TGTGCCAGCAGTGAAGCCCTAGCGGGGGGTGAGCAGTACTTC
-	TRBV3-1	TRBJ2-3	medium-sized	CASSQSAASNTQYF	TGTGCCAGCAGCCAATCGGCAGCTAGTAATACGCAGTATTTT
-	TRBV2	TRBJ2-4	many	CASKRGTDIQYF	TGTGCCAGCAAACGGGGCACCGACATTCAGTACTTC
-	TRBV5-1	TRBJ2-3	medium-sized	CASSGVGSADTQYF	TGCGCCAGCAGCGGAGTCGGGAGCGCAGATACGCAGTATTTT
-	TRBV30	TRBJ2-1	once	CAWSARGNEQFF	TGTGCCTGGAGCGCAAGAGGAAATGAGCAGTTCTTC
TRBD1	TRBV3-1	TRBJ1-1	many	CASSRVQGTNTEAFF	TGTGCCAGCAGCCGGGTACAGGGGACGAACACTGAAGCTTTCTTT
TRBD1	TRBV12-3/TRBV12-4	TRBJ2-7	many	CASSRDRGTYEQYF	TGTGCCAGCAGTAGGGACAGGGGGACCTACGAGCAGTACTTC